These T cell receptor beta chains were read from a single sample in a study of T cells in Graves' hyperthyroidism and ophthalmopathy. TCRdb reanalysed the multiplex PCR reads using MiXCR and keeps one entry per CDR3 protein. The sample has under 350,000 distinct CDR3 sequences; roughly 23% are singletons. The source material was blood. The receptor set was obtained from a woman aged 45-65 years with Graves' hyperthyroidism. The CDR3 runs from the conserved cysteine through the conserved F or W. The D gene is left open where the match is weak. A clone size is listed for some rows: how often the clone was seen (once, few, many), or a class if it is expanded.

CDR3aa | CDR3nt | j_gene | d_gene | v_gene | abundance
CASSPTGGQLDTQYF | TGTGCCAGCAGCCCTACGGGGGGCCAATTAGATACGCAGTATTTT | TRBJ2-3 | . | TRBV13 | many
CSVSSGGSGGELFF | TGCAGCGTATCTAGCGGGGGGTCAGGTGGGGAGCTGTTTTTT | TRBJ2-2 | TRBD2 | TRBV29-1 | few
CAWRFTGRRYTF | TGTGCCTGGAGATTCACAGGGAGGCGCTACACCTTC | TRBJ1-2 | . | TRBV30 | many
CASSPPGTGNTEAFF | TGTGCCAGCAGCCCCCCCGGGACAGGGAACACTGAAGCTTTCTTT | TRBJ1-1 | TRBD1 | TRBV12-3/TRBV12-4 | many
CASRTDRLHGYTF | TGTGCCAGCAGGACAGACAGGTTGCATGGCTACACCTTC | TRBJ1-2 | . | TRBV5-4 | .
CASSLGGSGGYEQYF | TGTGCCAGCAGTCTAGGCGGGAGTGGGGGGTACGAGCAGTACTTC | TRBJ2-7 | TRBD2 | TRBV28 | .
CASSLGQGIDEQYF | TGTGCCAGCAGTTTAGGGCAGGGAATAGACGAGCAGTACTTC | TRBJ2-7 | . | TRBV27 | few
CASSLSGPVGYTF | TGTGCCAGCAGCTTGTCTGGCCCGGTAGGCTACACCTTC | TRBJ1-2 | . | TRBV11-2 | many
CASSPTNNEQFF | TGTGCCAGCAGCCCCACTAACAATGAGCAGTTCTTC | TRBJ2-1 | . | TRBV11-3 | many
CSARNEETQYF | TGCAGTGCCCGTAATGAAGAGACCCAGTACTTC | TRBJ2-5 | . | TRBV20-1 | .
CSAREVAAYEQYF | TGCAGTGCTAGAGAGGTGGCCGCGTACGAGCAGTACTTC | TRBJ2-7 | . | TRBV20-1 | many
CASSPVRRGNYGYTF | TGTGCCAGCAGCCCAGTTCGAAGGGGAAACTATGGCTACACCTTC | TRBJ1-2 | . | TRBV14 | few
CASRPGNRGTSGGRAEQFF | TGTGCCAGTAGACCTGGAAATCGCGGGACTAGCGGGGGTCGGGCAGAGCAGTTCTTC | TRBJ2-1 | TRBD2 | TRBV19 | .
CASKFGNTIYF | TGCGCCAGCAAGTTTGGAAACACCATATATTTT | TRBJ1-3 | . | TRBV10-2 | few
CASRGWTGENTGELFF | TGTGCCAGCAGGGGCTGGACAGGGGAAAACACCGGGGAGCTGTTTTTT | TRBJ2-2 | TRBD1 | TRBV2 | .
CASRGALNTEAFF | TGTGCCAGCAGAGGGGCGTTGAACACTGAAGCTTTCTTT | TRBJ1-1 | . | TRBV6-1 | .
CASSGSYDNEQFF | TGTGCCAGCAGTGGTAGCTACGACAATGAGCAGTTCTTC | TRBJ2-1 | . | TRBV2 | few
CASSSGGGPNAETQYF | TGTGCCAGCAGCTCGGGGGGGGGGCCGAATGCGGAGACCCAGTACTTC | TRBJ2-5 | TRBD2 | TRBV11-1 | .
CASSQSAFRGYTF | TGTGCCAGCAGCCAATCCGCGTTTAGGGGCTACACCTTC | TRBJ1-2 | . | TRBV3-1 | many
CASSLTDRAAGANVLTF | TGTGCCAGCAGCTTAACGGACAGGGCGGCTGGGGCCAACGTCCTGACTTTC | TRBJ2-6 | TRBD1 | TRBV7-6 | few
CASSRGQEAAEQYF | TGTGCCAGCTCACGAGGACAGGAGGCGGCCGAGCAGTACTTC | TRBJ2-7 | TRBD1 | TRBV18 | many
CSAPQGAQGYTF | TGCAGTGCTCCACAGGGGGCGCAAGGCTACACCTTC | TRBJ1-2 | TRBD1 | TRBV20-1 | many
CSAPRTDANYGYTF | TGCAGCGCCCCCCGGACAGACGCTAACTATGGCTACACCTTC | TRBJ1-2 | . | TRBV29-1 | .
CASSSFDGEAFF | TGTGCCAGCTCATCGTTCGACGGGGAAGCTTTCTTT | TRBJ1-1 | . | TRBV18 | .
CASRLEALLTQETQYF | TGTGCCAGCCGTCTTGAGGCGTTACTAACCCAAGAGACCCAGTACTTC | TRBJ2-5 | . | TRBV2 | .
CASSERTVNEKLFF | TGTGCCAGCAGTGAAAGGACCGTGAATGAAAAACTGTTTTTT | TRBJ1-4 | . | TRBV2 | many
CASSPETGVNSPLHF | TGTGCCAGCAGTCCAGAGACAGGCGTTAATTCACCCCTCCACTTT | TRBJ1-6 | . | TRBV28 | many
CASSRPKAGSNEQFF | TGTGCCAGCAGCAGACCGAAAGCAGGTAGTAATGAGCAGTTCTTC | TRBJ2-1 | . | TRBV27 | many
CASSLDRPNYGYTF | TGCGCCAGCAGCTTGGACAGACCTAACTATGGCTACACCTTC | TRBJ1-2 | . | TRBV5-1 | many
CASMGFRTGGAFSEAFF | TGTGCCAGCATGGGATTCCGGACAGGGGGCGCGTTCTCCGAAGCTTTCTTT | TRBJ1-1 | TRBD1 | TRBV2 | few
CASGERTSGRYEQYF | TGTGCCAGCGGGGAAAGAACTAGCGGGAGATACGAGCAGTACTTC | TRBJ2-7 | TRBD2 | TRBV12-3/TRBV12-4 | .
CASSIETGHPGELFF | TGTGCCAGTAGTATAGAGACAGGTCATCCGGGGGAGCTGTTTTTT | TRBJ2-2 | . | TRBV19 | few
CASSPGTREQFF | TGTGCCAGCTCACCCGGGACAAGGGAACAGTTCTTC | TRBJ2-1 | . | TRBV18 | few
CASSSGRSSGNTIYF | TGCGCCAGCAGCTCCGGCAGGAGCTCTGGAAACACCATATATTTT | TRBJ1-3 | . | TRBV5-1 | .
CASSYSGGFEQYF | TGTGCCAGCAGTTACTCGGGAGGGTTCGAGCAGTACTTC | TRBJ2-7 | TRBD2 | TRBV6-6 | .
CSAREAGIAGETQYF | TGCAGTGCGCGAGAGGCGGGGATCGCAGGGGAGACCCAGTACTTC | TRBJ2-5 | . | TRBV20-1 | many
CSANRPNQPQHF | TGCAGTGCTAATAGGCCAAATCAGCCCCAGCATTTT | TRBJ1-5 | . | TRBV20-1 | .
CASSLFGGAWYQETQYF | TGTGCCAGCAGTTTATTTGGGGGAGCGTGGTACCAAGAAACCCAGTACTTC | TRBJ2-5 | . | TRBV28 | many
CASSQAPPNTGELFF | TGTGCCAGCAGCCAAGCCCCCCCGAACACCGGGGAGCTGTTTTTT | TRBJ2-2 | . | TRBV3-1 | few
CASSYGGHLGNIQYF | TGTGCCAGCAGTTACGGGGGACACCTTGGAAACATTCAGTACTTC | TRBJ2-4 | . | TRBV6-2/TRBV6-3 | few
CASSVGPSLGETQYF | TGTGCCAGCAGCGTAGGTCCATCACTAGGAGAGACCCAGTACTTC | TRBJ2-5 | . | TRBV9 | many
CASSQDPRGRSYEQYF | TGCGCCAGCAGCCAAGATCCCAGGGGAAGGTCCTACGAGCAGTACTTC | TRBJ2-7 | . | TRBV4-1 | .
CASSYSQGYDNSPLHF | TGTGCCAGCAGTTACTCGCAGGGGTATGATAATTCACCCCTCCACTTT | TRBJ1-6 | . | TRBV6-6 | .
CASSSRANNEQFF | TGTGCCAGCAGCTCTAGGGCTAACAATGAGCAGTTCTTC | TRBJ2-1 | . | TRBV7-9 | many
CASRDLPGELFF | TGTGCCAGCAGGGACCTCCCCGGGGAGCTGTTTTTT | TRBJ2-2 | . | TRBV2 | .
CASSQPGRGREETQYF | TGTGCCAGCAGCCAGCCGGGCAGGGGGCGGGAAGAGACCCAGTACTTC | TRBJ2-5 | TRBD1 | TRBV6-2/TRBV6-3 | .
CASSVGGGNSYEQYF | TGTGCCAGCAGCGTAGGGGGGGGAAACTCCTACGAGCAGTACTTC | TRBJ2-7 | TRBD2 | TRBV9 | many
CASSLTVENEKLFF | TGTGCCAGCAGCTTAACGGTAGAAAATGAAAAACTGTTTTTT | TRBJ1-4 | . | TRBV7-9 | .
CASSYSSNGLGTEAFF | TGTGCCAGCAGTTACTCGAGTAATGGGTTGGGCACTGAAGCTTTCTTT | TRBJ1-1 | . | TRBV6-6 | .
CASSVDSRGEQFF | TGTGCCAGCAGTGTCGATAGCAGAGGTGAGCAGTTCTTC | TRBJ2-1 | . | TRBV2 | .
CASSLTTGRELFF | TGTGCCAGCAGTTTAACGACAGGACGGGAGCTGTTTTTT | TRBJ2-2 | . | TRBV12-3/TRBV12-4 | many